This T cell receptor beta chain was documented in a study of vaccination and CD4 T cells after COVID-19. The junction had 7 bases not matched to a gene; V was cut back by 4 bases and J by 2 bases. CDR3 size: 16 residues. Treatment of the sample: approximately 11-day PBMC culture with coronavirus spike peptide pools or control peptides (ViraFEST assay). This clonotype came up a few times. Its specificity is unknown. At the Johns Hopkins FTIC core, DNA taken from cultured CD4+ T cells was sequenced by way of the Oncomine TCR Beta short-read assay. TCRdb re-analysed the PCR reads in MiXCR, keeping a single row per CDR3 protein. This table holds over 10,000 distinct CDR3 sequences, around 29% found once.

The sequenced sample was CD4+ T cells from blood, cultured in vitro, obtained before SARS-CoV-2 vaccination. The sequence derives from a human donor who received a COVID-19 vaccine. V gene TRBV12-3 or TRBV12-4 combines with J gene TRBJ2-5, with TRBD1 matching 10 bases. This CDR3 is CASSSSDRGGQETQYF. The CDR3 DNA sequence: TGTGCCAGCAGTTCGTCGGACAGGGGGGGACAAGAGACCCAGTACTTC.